The 19 T cell receptor beta chains below were found in one sample sequenced in a study of CD8+CD57+ T cells in acquired aplastic anemia. Genomic DNA served as template for TCR beta VDJ and CDR3 profiling. TCRdb passed the reads through MiXCR, listing each CDR3 protein once. The table has 150,000 to 200,000 distinct CDR3 sequences, just under 45% seen once. Material: sorted CD4+, CD8+, or CD8+CD57+ T cells (not recorded which) from PBMCs. All receptors come from a human donor in good health.

As concerns this clonotype: Relative to the germline gene, one junction end is altered; a read error may explain this. J is TRBJ2-7 and V is TRBV10-3; unclear D gene. Germline CDR1 and CDR2: ENHRY and SYGVKD. The CDR3 loop spans 14 amino acids. The CDR3 DNA sequence: TGTGCCAGCAGTTACGACCCGAGGCTCCGCGAGCAGTACTTC. Translating gives CASSYDPRLREQYF.

This clonotype was observed at least ten times. This rearrangement joins TRBV11-3 to TRBJ2-2; no firm D call. The germline V and J ends were trimmed by 1 base and 1 base, with 7 bases remaining between them. CDR1 and CDR2 from the germline V gene are SGHNT and YENEEA. This CDR3 is 15 amino acids long. The CDR3 DNA is TGTGCCAGCAGCTTAGTCGCAGGGAACACCGGGGAGCTGTTTTTT. It translates to CASSLVAGNTGELFF.

In its sample, this clonotype was seen many times. The J gene is TRBJ1-1, the V gene TRBV9, with no clear D. CDR1 and CDR2 from the germline V gene are SGDLS and YYNGEE. Trimming removed 0 bases at V and 1 base at J, with 13 bases between. This CDR3 has 16 amino acids. CDR3 region: CASSVAGAFGNTEAFF. CDR3 nucleotide sequence: TGTGCCAGCAGCGTAGCTGGCGCATTCGGGAACACTGAAGCTTTCTTT.

The V call is TRBV6-1, the J call TRBJ2-7; TRBD2 matches at 13 bases. The CDR3 runs 14 residues. The V segment lost 6 bases and the J segment 6 bases; nucleotides outside the gene matches: 5. Per the germline V gene, CDR1 is MNHNS and CDR2 is SASEGT. CDR3 sequence: CASRRLAGGSEQYF. CDR3 sequence (DNA): TGTGCCAGCAGGCGACTAGCGGGAGGTAGCGAGCAGTACTTC.

This clonotype has ten or more counts. The chain is built from TRBV12-5 and TRBJ2-5, with 8 bases lining up with TRBD1. The junction had 8 bases not matched to a gene; V was cut back by 0 bases and J by 5 bases. The CDR3 loop spans 16 amino acids. CDR1 and CDR2 from the germline V gene are LGHNT and FRNRAP. In nucleotides, the CDR3 is TGTGCTAGTGGTTTGGTAGTCAGGGGGCATGGGGAGACCCAGTACTTC. Protein: CASGLVVRGHGETQYF.

This clonotype was found many times. The rearrangement joins TRBV4-2 to TRBJ1-1; no definite D call. CDR1 and CDR2 (germline): LGHNA, YNFKEQ. The CDR3 spans 16 residues. The V end lost 0 bases, the J end lost 6 bases, and 17 bases lay between the germline ends. CDR3 loop: CASSQDRPFRVSEAFF. The CDR3 DNA follows: TGTGCCAGCAGCCAAGATCGGCCATTCCGGGTTTCTGAAGCTTTCTTT.

J is TRBJ1-2 and V is TRBV27; 10 positions match TRBD1. Germline V gene sequence: CDR1 MNHEY, CDR2 SMNVEV (reference sequence). The CDR3 runs 15 residues. Trimming cost V 5 bases and J 4 bases; bases outside gene matches: 7. CDR3 protein: CASSPRQGAIYGYTF. The CDR3, as DNA: TGTGCCAGCAGTCCCCGACAGGGGGCCATCTATGGCTACACCTTC.

In this sample, this clonotype turned up many times. The rearrangement uses TRBV7-2 and TRBJ2-5; tentatively, D is TRBD2 (5 bases). The length of the CDR3 is 16 residues. V lost 2 bases to trimming and J lost 2 bases, with 15 bases between them. Germline CDR1 is SGHTA and CDR2 is FQGNSA. CDR3 protein: CASSLPWTGMQETQYF. The CDR3 nucleotides are TGTGCCAGCAGCTTACCGTGGACGGGGATGCAAGAGACCCAGTACTTC. Looking up the rest from reference TRBV7-2 and TRBJ2-5 gives the full variable domain: GAGVSQSPSNKVTEKGKDVELRCDPISGHTALYWYRQSLGQGLEFLIYFQGNSAPDKSGLPSDRFSAERTGGSVSTLTIQRTQQEDSAVYLCASSLPWTGMQETQYFGPGTRLLVL.

This chain connects TRBV29-1 to TRBJ2-1, with 9 bases fitting TRBD1. The CDR3 length is 14 residues. V lost 8 bases, J lost 5 bases, and 10 bases stayed unmatched. The germline V gene encodes CDR1 SQVTM and CDR2 ANQGSEA. The CDR3 DNA reads as TGCAGCTTCCAAGGACAGGGGATCGACAATGAGCAGTTCTTC. The encoded protein is CSFQGQGIDNEQFF.

Concerning this clonotype: A much larger clone lies a single base off, so this may be a read error. The gene calls are TRBV6-5 and TRBJ1-1; D gene ambiguous. Germline V gene lookup returns CDR1 MNHEY and CDR2 SVGAGI. The CDR3 sequence is 13 residues long. The CDR3 sequence is CASSYSLAVGALF. The CDR3 DNA follows: TGTGCCAGCAGTTACTCTCTGGCAGTGGGTGCTCTCTTT.

This clonotype was observed many times. The chain has TRBV5-5 and TRBJ2-7; D is perhaps TRBD1 (6 bases). The CDR3 runs 15 residues. Trimming took 6 bases from V and 0 from J, leaving 16 bases between them. CDR1 is SGHKS, CDR2 YYEKEE, per germline (reference sequence). The CDR3 region is CASTRTVQLSYEQYF. As DNA, the CDR3 is TGTGCCAGCACCCGGACAGTACAACTCTCCTACGAGCAGTACTTC.

At least ten counts were recorded for this clonotype. The rearrangement joins TRBV27 to TRBJ2-7; D is perhaps TRBD1 or TRBD2 (5 bases each). The germline CDR1 and CDR2 sequences are MNHEY and SMNVEV (reference sequence). The CDR3 covers 15 residues. V lost 5 bases to trimming and J lost 3 bases, with 17 bases between them. The CDR3 DNA follows: TGTGCCAGCAGTCGAGTATGGGGGATGGGCTACGAGCAGTACTTC. Translation gives CASSRVWGMGYEQYF.

This clonotype was found a few times. The rearrangement uses TRBV5-1 and TRBJ2-5; no firm D call. This CDR3 contains 12 residues. The V gene's germline CDR1 is SGHRS and CDR2 YFSETQ. The germline V and J ends were trimmed by 3 bases and 0 bases, with 3 bases remaining between them. CDR3 nucleotides: TGCGCCAGCAGCTGGAACCAAGAGACCCAGTACTTC. Amino acid sequence: CASSWNQETQYF.

The CDR3, as DNA: TGTGCCAGCAGCCCAGACAAAAACATTCAGTACTTC. This sequence encodes CASSPDKNIQYF. This chain uses TRBV7-8 with TRBJ2-4; D not resolved. CDR1 SGHVS and CDR2 FQNEAQ come from the germline V gene. CDR3 size: 12 residues. The ends were cut back, 5 bases at V and 3 bases at J, with 5 bases in the middle. The whole variable domain, remainder taken from reference TRBV7-8 and TRBJ2-4, is GAGVSQSPRYKVAKRGQDVALRCDPISGHVSLFWYQQALGQGPEFLTYFQNEAQLDKSGLPSDRFFAERPEGSVSTLKIQRTQQEDSAVYLCASSPDKNIQYFGAGTRLSVL.

The chain joins TRBV24-1 to TRBJ1-1, with D possibly being TRBD1 (5 bases). The CDR3 is made up of 13 amino acids. Looked up from germline, CDR1 is KGHDR and CDR2 is SFDVKD. The V end lost 4 bases, the J end lost 4 bases, and 9 bases lay between the germline ends. The CDR3 sequence: CATSDPGFTEAFF. In nucleotides, the CDR3 is TGTGCCACCAGTGACCCAGGGTTCACTGAAGCTTTCTTT.

Ten or more counts support this clonotype. V gene TRBV29-1 combines with J gene TRBJ1-2; D not resolved. CDR3 size: 12 residues. V was clipped by 1 base and J by 6 bases, with 9 bases between them. Germline loops: CDR1 SQVTM, CDR2 ANQGSEA. The CDR3 bases are TGCAGCGTTGAAGTCCCCGGGGATGGCTACACCTTC. This gives the protein CSVEVPGDGYTF.

Concerning this clonotype itself: One base away lies a much larger clone, so this may be a sequencing read error. The chain has TRBV5-1 and TRBJ2-1, with D maybe TRBD2 (6 bases). Trimming shortened V by 3 bases and J by 9 bases, and 13 bases separated the two germline ends. Per germline, CDR1 SGHRS and CDR2 YFSETQ. This CDR3 spans 13 amino acids. The CDR3 region has the DNA TGCGCCAGCAGCTCGGACTATTTGGCTGAGCAGTTCTTC. This codes for CASSSDYLAEQFF.

This clonotype was seen more than once but under ten times. The J gene is TRBJ1-1, the V gene TRBV11-2; the match to TRBD1 covers 7 bases. This CDR3 is built from 14 residues. V lost 3 bases to trimming and J lost 1 base; unmatched junction nucleotides: 2. CDR1 SGHAT and CDR2 FQNNGV come from the germline V gene. CDR3 in amino acids: CASSLNRGNTEAFF. As DNA, the CDR3 is TGTGCCAGCAGCTTGAACAGGGGGAACACTGAAGCTTTCTTT. Using reference TRBV11-2 and TRBJ1-1 for the parts outside the CDR3, the full variable domain is EAGVAQSPRYKIIEKRQSVAFWCNPISGHATLYWYQQILGQGPKLLIQFQNNGVVDDSQLPKDRFSAERLKGVDSTLKIQPAKLEDSAVYLCASSLNRGNTEAFFGQGTRLTVV.

This clonotype was seen repeatedly, ten times or more. The chain carries TRBV9 and TRBJ2-3; D gene unclear. Germline CDR1 reads SGDLS; CDR2 reads YYNGEE. The CDR3 length is 12 residues. The germline V and J ends were trimmed by 3 bases and 6 bases, with 8 bases remaining between them. The CDR3 nucleotides are TGTGCCAGCAGCGGGGCTAGGGATACGCAGTATTTT. It encodes CASSGARDTQYF.